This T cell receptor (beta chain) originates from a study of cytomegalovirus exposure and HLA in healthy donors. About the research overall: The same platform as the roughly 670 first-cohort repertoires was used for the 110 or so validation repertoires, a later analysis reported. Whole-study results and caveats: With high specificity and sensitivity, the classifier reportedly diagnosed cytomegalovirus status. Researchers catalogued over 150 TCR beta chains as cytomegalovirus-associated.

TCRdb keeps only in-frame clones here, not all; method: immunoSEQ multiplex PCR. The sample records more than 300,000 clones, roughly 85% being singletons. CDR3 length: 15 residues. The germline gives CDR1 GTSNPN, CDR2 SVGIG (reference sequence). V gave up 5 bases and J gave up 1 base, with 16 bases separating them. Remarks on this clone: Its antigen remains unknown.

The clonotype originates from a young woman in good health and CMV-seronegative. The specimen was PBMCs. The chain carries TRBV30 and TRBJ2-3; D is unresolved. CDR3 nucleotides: TGTGCCTGGGCCGAGTTTGGGCCGCGCACAGATACGCAGTATTTT. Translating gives CAWAEFGPRTDTQYF.